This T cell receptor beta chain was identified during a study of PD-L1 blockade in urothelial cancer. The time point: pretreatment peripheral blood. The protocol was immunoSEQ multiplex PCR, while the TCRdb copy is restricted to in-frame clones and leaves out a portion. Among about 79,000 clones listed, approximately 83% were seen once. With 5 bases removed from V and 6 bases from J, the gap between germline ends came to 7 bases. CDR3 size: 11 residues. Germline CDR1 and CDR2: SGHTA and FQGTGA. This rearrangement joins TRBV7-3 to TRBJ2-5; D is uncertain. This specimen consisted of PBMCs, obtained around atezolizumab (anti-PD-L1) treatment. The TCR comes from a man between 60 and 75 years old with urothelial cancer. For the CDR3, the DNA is TGTGCCAGCAGCCTCGCGAAGACCCAGTACTTC. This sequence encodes CASSLAKTQYF.